A selection of T cell receptor beta chains follows, all from one sample in a study of cytomegalovirus exposure and HLA in healthy donors. Generated by immunoSEQ multiplex PCR, the TCRdb table keeps only in-frame clones and is missing some. This table has a few hundred thousand clones, around 87% appearing once. What was sequenced was PBMCs. The receptors were sampled from a woman aged 18-30 years in good health and CMV-seronegative. CDR3s include the opening cysteine and the closing phenylalanine or tryptophan. The order of the fields is D gene, clone size, J gene, V gene, CDR3 DNA, CDR3 protein. D genes are given only for firm matches. Size tells how often a clone was seen (once, few, many) or the class of an expanded clone, and some rows leave it out.

d_gene: TRBD1; abundance: NA; j_gene: TRBJ1-5; v_gene: TRBV27; CDR3nt: TGTGCCAGCAGTTTCCAGGGGGCTCAGCCCCAGCATTTT; CDR3aa: CASSFQGAQPQHF
d_gene: TRBD1; abundance: NA; j_gene: TRBJ1-5; v_gene: TRBV28; CDR3nt: TGTGCCACCTTCGGACAGGAACTCAATCAGCCCCAGCATTTT; CDR3aa: CATFGQELNQPQHF
d_gene: TRBD2; abundance: once; j_gene: TRBJ2-1; v_gene: TRBV7-7; CDR3nt: TGTGCCAGCAGCTTAAGACTAGCGGGGGGGAATGAGCAGTTCTTC; CDR3aa: CASSLRLAGGNEQFF
d_gene: NA; abundance: NA; j_gene: TRBJ2-7; v_gene: TRBV28; CDR3nt: TGTGCCAGCAGTTTGGGTAATACCCACAGAGCGCAGTACTTC; CDR3aa: CASSLGNTHRAQYF
d_gene: TRBD1; abundance: NA; j_gene: TRBJ1-1; v_gene: TRBV4-1; CDR3nt: TGCGCCAGCAGCCAAGACCCACAGGGGGCAAAAAAAGCTTTCTTT; CDR3aa: CASSQDPQGAKKAFF
d_gene: NA; abundance: few; j_gene: TRBJ2-3; v_gene: TRBV10-1; CDR3nt: TGCGCCAGCAGTCGGGACACTAGCACAGATACGCAGTATTTT; CDR3aa: CASSRDTSTDTQYF
d_gene: NA; abundance: NA; j_gene: TRBJ2-1; v_gene: TRBV29-1; CDR3nt: TGCAGCGGAGAAAACAATGAGCAGTTCTTC; CDR3aa: CSGENNEQFF
d_gene: TRBD1; abundance: NA; j_gene: TRBJ2-7; v_gene: TRBV6-5; CDR3nt: TGTGCCAGCAGGGAGACAGGGGTCCACGAGCAGTACTTC; CDR3aa: CASRETGVHEQYF
d_gene: NA; abundance: NA; j_gene: TRBJ2-1; v_gene: TRBV7-6; CDR3nt: TGTGCCAGCAGTCAACGACAAGGCGTCCACAATGAGCAGTTCTTC; CDR3aa: CASSQRQGVHNEQFF
d_gene: NA; abundance: few; j_gene: TRBJ2-1; v_gene: TRBV27; CDR3nt: TGTGCCAGCAGTTTGCGTGGGCGCAATGAGCAGTTCTTC; CDR3aa: CASSLRGRNEQFF
d_gene: NA; abundance: NA; j_gene: TRBJ1-5; v_gene: TRBV19; CDR3nt: TGTGCCAGTAGTAAAGGCAGGACTAATCAGCCCCAGCATTTT; CDR3aa: CASSKGRTNQPQHF
d_gene: TRBD2; abundance: NA; j_gene: TRBJ2-7; v_gene: TRBV27; CDR3nt: TGTGCCAGCAAGCGGGGGAATACCTACGAGCAGTACTTC; CDR3aa: CASKRGNTYEQYF
d_gene: TRBD2; abundance: NA; j_gene: TRBJ2-2; v_gene: TRBV28; CDR3nt: TGTGCCAGCAGTTTAGTTAGCGGGGGCACCGGGGAGCTGTTTTTT; CDR3aa: CASSLVSGGTGELFF
d_gene: TRBD2; abundance: NA; j_gene: TRBJ2-3; v_gene: TRBV7-6; CDR3nt: TGTGCCAGCAGCCCGGGTAGCGGGGGGGCCGGGGATACGCAGTATTTT; CDR3aa: CASSPGSGGAGDTQYF
d_gene: NA; abundance: NA; j_gene: TRBJ1-3; v_gene: TRBV5-1; CDR3nt: TGCGCCAGCAGTCAAGTCGGCAGCCCGGGGAACACCATATATTTT; CDR3aa: CASSQVGSPGNTIYF
d_gene: NA; abundance: NA; j_gene: TRBJ1-1; v_gene: TRBV7-6; CDR3nt: TGTGCCAGCAGTCGACAGGTGGACACTGAAGCTTTCTTT; CDR3aa: CASSRQVDTEAFF
d_gene: NA; abundance: NA; j_gene: TRBJ1-4; v_gene: TRBV18; CDR3nt: TGTGCCAGCTCACCAGCGGCTGGTACCAAGTCTAATGAAAAACTGTTTTTT; CDR3aa: CASSPAAGTKSNEKLFF
d_gene: NA; abundance: NA; j_gene: TRBJ2-5; v_gene: TRBV7-2; CDR3nt: TGTGCCAGCAGCTTAGGTCCTGCGGAGACCCAGTACTTC; CDR3aa: CASSLGPAETQYF
d_gene: NA; abundance: NA; j_gene: TRBJ2-3; v_gene: TRBV28; CDR3nt: TGTGCCAGCAGTTTTGACAGGACAACAGATACGCAGTATTTT; CDR3aa: CASSFDRTTDTQYF
d_gene: NA; abundance: NA; j_gene: TRBJ1-4; v_gene: TRBV2; CDR3nt: TGTGCCAGCAGGGCAAACAGGGAATTTAATGAAAAACTGTTTTTT; CDR3aa: CASRANREFNEKLFF
d_gene: TRBD1; abundance: NA; j_gene: TRBJ2-1; v_gene: TRBV6-6; CDR3nt: TGTGCCAGCAGCTGGACAGGGGGTCGTCGTGACAATGAGCAGTTCTTC; CDR3aa: CASSWTGGRRDNEQFF
d_gene: TRBD1; abundance: NA; j_gene: TRBJ2-7; v_gene: TRBV27; CDR3nt: TGTGCCAGCAGTTCCTGGACAGGGACATACGAGCAGTACTTC; CDR3aa: CASSSWTGTYEQYF
d_gene: NA; abundance: NA; j_gene: TRBJ2-1; v_gene: TRBV30; CDR3nt: TGTGCCTGGGAAGACAGTGAGCAGTTCTTC; CDR3aa: CAWEDSEQFF
d_gene: NA; abundance: NA; j_gene: TRBJ1-2; v_gene: TRBV5-4; CDR3nt: TGTGCCAGCAGCCCCGGGACAACGAACTATGGCTACACCTTC; CDR3aa: CASSPGTTNYGYTF
d_gene: NA; abundance: NA; j_gene: TRBJ1-2; v_gene: TRBV7-2; CDR3nt: TGTGCCAGCACCTCAGCGCAGGGCTGGGATGGCTACACCTTC; CDR3aa: CASTSAQGWDGYTF
d_gene: NA; abundance: NA; j_gene: TRBJ1-6; v_gene: TRBV4-1; CDR3nt: TGCGCCAGCAGCCAAGATCAAGGGGGTGGTTCACCCCTCCACTTT; CDR3aa: CASSQDQGGGSPLHF
d_gene: NA; abundance: NA; j_gene: TRBJ1-6; v_gene: TRBV18; CDR3nt: TGTGCCAGCTCACCGGACAGTTATAATTCACCCCTCCACTTT; CDR3aa: CASSPDSYNSPLHF
d_gene: TRBD2; abundance: once; j_gene: TRBJ2-2; v_gene: TRBV7-2; CDR3nt: TGTGCCAGCAGCCCCCGGAGGCGGGGGGGGAACACCGGGGAGCTGTTTTTT; CDR3aa: CASSPRRRGGNTGELFF
d_gene: NA; abundance: NA; j_gene: TRBJ1-2; v_gene: TRBV16; CDR3nt: TGTGCCAGCAGCCAATTGGTGGCCTCCATCTACACCTTC; CDR3aa: CASSQLVASIYTF
d_gene: NA; abundance: NA; j_gene: TRBJ1-5; v_gene: TRBV5-8; CDR3nt: TGTGCCAGCAGCTTGACAGGGCGAAATCAGCCCCAGCATTTT; CDR3aa: CASSLTGRNQPQHF
d_gene: NA; abundance: NA; j_gene: TRBJ2-7; v_gene: TRBV7-9; CDR3nt: TGTGCCAGCACCAGGGATTCTTACGAGCAGTACTTC; CDR3aa: CASTRDSYEQYF
d_gene: NA; abundance: NA; j_gene: TRBJ1-6; v_gene: TRBV6-6; CDR3nt: TGTGCCAGCAGTTACGACTGGGCGGGTAATTCACCCCTCCACTTT; CDR3aa: CASSYDWAGNSPLHF
d_gene: NA; abundance: NA; j_gene: TRBJ1-3; v_gene: TRBV18; CDR3nt: TGTGCCAGCTCACCGCAATCCCGGGACACCGGAAACACCATATATTTT; CDR3aa: CASSPQSRDTGNTIYF
d_gene: NA; abundance: NA; j_gene: TRBJ1-4; v_gene: TRBV6-5; CDR3nt: TGTGCCAGCACCGAGTCGGGGGGCCAAGGTGAAAAACTGTTTTTT; CDR3aa: CASTESGGQGEKLFF
d_gene: TRBD1; abundance: NA; j_gene: TRBJ1-1; v_gene: TRBV6-5; CDR3nt: TGTGCCAGCAGTTACGGGACAGGGGGCGGGAACACTGAAGCTTTCTTT; CDR3aa: CASSYGTGGGNTEAFF
d_gene: NA; abundance: NA; j_gene: TRBJ1-6; v_gene: TRBV5-6; CDR3nt: TGTGCCAGCAGCCAGCGACAGATCTATAATTCACCCCTCCACTTT; CDR3aa: CASSQRQIYNSPLHF
d_gene: NA; abundance: NA; j_gene: TRBJ1-3; v_gene: TRBV5-1; CDR3nt: TGCGCCAGCAGCTTGGACAGGAGAAACACCATATATTTT; CDR3aa: CASSLDRRNTIYF
d_gene: TRBD1; abundance: NA; j_gene: TRBJ1-5; v_gene: TRBV28; CDR3nt: TGTGCCAGCAGTCTTTTTTTATTGATGGGACAGGGTAGCAATCAGCCCCAGCATTTT; CDR3aa: CASSLFLLMGQGSNQPQHF
d_gene: NA; abundance: NA; j_gene: TRBJ1-1; v_gene: TRBV9; CDR3nt: TGTGCCAGCAGCGTCGCCAGGATGAACACTGAAGCTTTCTTT; CDR3aa: CASSVARMNTEAFF
d_gene: TRBD1; abundance: NA; j_gene: TRBJ2-4; v_gene: TRBV5-5; CDR3nt: TGTGCCAGCAGCTTGCTGACAGGGGAAAACATTCAGTACTTC; CDR3aa: CASSLLTGENIQYF
d_gene: NA; abundance: NA; j_gene: TRBJ2-1; v_gene: TRBV19; CDR3nt: TGTGCCAGTAGTATCTATGCAGCCCAGGGTTCGGGCAATGAGCAGTTCTTC; CDR3aa: CASSIYAAQGSGNEQFF
d_gene: NA; abundance: NA; j_gene: TRBJ2-1; v_gene: TRBV19; CDR3nt: TGTGCCAGTAAGACTGAAACATACAATGAGCAGTTCTTC; CDR3aa: CASKTETYNEQFF
d_gene: TRBD2; abundance: NA; j_gene: TRBJ2-4; v_gene: TRBV30; CDR3nt: TGTGCCTGGAGGGGGGGGTATTCCAAAAACATTCAGTACTTC; CDR3aa: CAWRGGYSKNIQYF
d_gene: TRBD1; abundance: NA; j_gene: TRBJ1-1; v_gene: TRBV5-6; CDR3nt: TGTGCCAGCAGCCGGACAGGGGACACTGAAGCTTTCTTT; CDR3aa: CASSRTGDTEAFF
d_gene: NA; abundance: once; j_gene: TRBJ1-6; v_gene: TRBV28; CDR3nt: TGTGCCAGCAGTGCTACAGCTAATAATTCACCCCTCCACTTT; CDR3aa: CASSATANNSPLHF
d_gene: TRBD2; abundance: NA; j_gene: TRBJ2-1; v_gene: TRBV4-3; CDR3nt: TGCGCCAGCAGCCAAGGCCTTCCGGGACTAGCAAGTGAGCAGTTCTTC; CDR3aa: CASSQGLPGLASEQFF
d_gene: TRBD1; abundance: NA; j_gene: TRBJ1-2; v_gene: TRBV7-9; CDR3nt: TGTGCCAGCAGCTCGCCGGACAGGGGGTTAGATGGCTACACCTTC; CDR3aa: CASSSPDRGLDGYTF
d_gene: NA; abundance: NA; j_gene: TRBJ2-7; v_gene: TRBV7-9; CDR3nt: TGTGCCAGCAGCTTAGGCAGCTACGAGCAGTACTTC; CDR3aa: CASSLGSYEQYF
d_gene: TRBD1; abundance: NA; j_gene: TRBJ1-1; v_gene: TRBV10-3; CDR3nt: TGTGCCATCAGTGGGACAGGGACTGAAGCTTTCTTT; CDR3aa: CAISGTGTEAFF
d_gene: TRBD1; abundance: NA; j_gene: TRBJ2-1; v_gene: TRBV6-6; CDR3nt: TGTGCCAGCAGAGCCCAGGGGGTTGGGGAGCAGTTCTTC; CDR3aa: CASRAQGVGEQFF
d_gene: NA; abundance: NA; j_gene: TRBJ1-2; v_gene: TRBV5-1; CDR3nt: TGCGCCAGCAGCTGGGGGACACAAACTAACTATGGCTACACCTTC; CDR3aa: CASSWGTQTNYGYTF